Listed below are T cell receptor beta chains from one sample, sequenced in a study of blood T cell repertoires in COVID-19. Profiled with immunoSEQ multiplex PCR; TCRdb holds only in-frame clones, not every one. Here the sample spans some 190,000 clones, under 85% being singletons. Sequencing input: peripheral blood. The receptors come from an elderly man with COVID-19, enrolled during active disease. Both conserved end residues are part of each CDR3. The D gene is left open where the match is weak. Not every row has a clone size; where given, it reads once, few, many or a size class.

size | D | J | V | DNA | CDR3
. | TRBD1 | TRBJ2-7 | TRBV2 | TGTGCCAGCAGTGAAGGAGACAGGGGGAGGTACGAGCAGTACTTC | CASSEGDRGRYEQYF
. | . | TRBJ2-3 | TRBV27 | TGTGCCAGCAGTCGCGGGTCCTACACAGATACGCAGTATTTT | CASSRGSYTDTQYF
few | . | TRBJ1-2 | TRBV7-9 | TGTGCCAGCAGCTTCGAGGGAGCTAACTATGGCTACACCTTC | CASSFEGANYGYTF
. | TRBD1 | TRBJ2-7 | TRBV7-9 | TGTGCCAGCAGCTTAGGATCGACAGGGGGGTACGAGCAGTACTTC | CASSLGSTGGYEQYF
. | . | TRBJ2-1 | TRBV7-3 | TGTGCCAGCAGCTTAGGAACAGAGGGTGAGCAGTTCTTC | CASSLGTEGEQFF
. | TRBD1 | TRBJ1-4 | TRBV5-5 | TGTGCCAGCAGCTTGGGACAGGGGCCCGCAACTAATGAAAAACTGTTTTTT | CASSLGQGPATNEKLFF
. | TRBD1 | TRBJ1-5 | TRBV28 | TGTGCCAGCAGCTCTATTTACCTCGGGACAGCCTCGGGTCAGCCCCAGCATTTT | CASSSIYLGTASGQPQHF
. | TRBD2 | TRBJ2-5 | TRBV14 | TGTGCCAGCAGCCCACTAGCGGACCAAGAGACCCAGTACTTC | CASSPLADQETQYF
. | . | TRBJ1-5 | TRBV5-1 | TGCGCCAGCAGGGAGGACGGGAATCAGCCCCAGCATTTT | CASREDGNQPQHF
. | . | TRBJ1-1 | TRBV6-5 | TGTGCCAGCAGTTACGGGGGGGAAACTCTGAACACTGAAGCTTTCTTT | CASSYGGETLNTEAFF
. | . | TRBJ2-5 | TRBV25-1 | TGTGCCAGCAGTGAATATGCTGGTAGGGGGACAAACCAAGAGACCCAGTACTTC | CASSEYAGRGTNQETQYF
. | . | TRBJ1-2 | TRBV20-1 | TGCAGTGCTAGTATTGGGGGGGATGGCTACACCTTC | CSASIGGDGYTF
. | . | TRBJ2-3 | TRBV6-1 | TGTGCCAGCAGTGAAGCGCGAGATACGCAGTATTTT | CASSEARDTQYF
. | TRBD2 | TRBJ2-5 | TRBV5-1 | TGCGCCAGCAGCTCGACCCCGGGGGGCCAAGAGACCCAGTACTTC | CASSSTPGGQETQYF
. | TRBD1 | TRBJ2-5 | TRBV11-3 | TGTGCCAGCAGCCGACAGGGGGGGACGGGGACCCAGTACTTC | CASSRQGGTGTQYF
once | . | TRBJ1-1 | TRBV10-3 | TGTGCCATCAGTGAGTCGAACAGGAACACTGAAGCTTTCTTT | CAISESNRNTEAFF
. | . | TRBJ1-1 | TRBV28 | TGTGCCAGCAGTGGAGGGGACTCTACCACTGAAGCTTTCTTT | CASSGGDSTTEAFF
. | TRBD1 | TRBJ2-2 | TRBV9 | TGTGCCAGCAGCACCCGGACAGGGGGCACCGGGGAGCTGTTTTTT | CASSTRTGGTGELFF
. | . | TRBJ1-1 | TRBV6-6 | TGTGCCAGCAGTTCCTCTTCTGACAGCCCTGAAGCTTTCTTT | CASSSSSDSPEAFF
. | TRBD1 | TRBJ1-1 | TRBV7-8 | TGTGCCAGCAGGTTGACAGGGTTCACTGAAGCTTTCTTT | CASRLTGFTEAFF
. | . | TRBJ1-1 | TRBV27 | TGTGCCAGCAGTTTCCGACCGGACGGGGCTGAAGCTTTCTTT | CASSFRPDGAEAFF
once | . | TRBJ1-2 | TRBV7-6 | TGTGCCAGCAGCCACACAGGGATCTATGGCTACACCTTC | CASSHTGIYGYTF
few | TRBD1 | TRBJ1-3 | TRBV7-8 | TGTGCCAGCAGTCAGACAGGGGGCCGAAACACCATATATTTT | CASSQTGGRNTIYF
. | . | TRBJ2-5 | TRBV7-2 | TGTGCCAGCAGCTTAGGGGAGCAAGAGACCCAGTACTTC | CASSLGEQETQYF
. | . | TRBJ2-3 | TRBV7-9 | TGTGCCAGCATTTCGGATACGCAGTATTTT | CASISDTQYF
. | . | TRBJ2-7 | TRBV5-4 | TGTGCCAGCAGCTTGGATGGTAGCGATGCCTACGAGCAGTACTTC | CASSLDGSDAYEQYF
. | . | TRBJ1-2 | TRBV4-2 | TGTGCCAGCAGCCAAGATCCAGGGAATTCAGTACGTGGCTACACCTTC | CASSQDPGNSVRGYTF
. | TRBD2 | TRBJ2-5 | TRBV5-1 | TGCGCCAGCAGACGAAGGAAGACTAGCGGGGAAGAGACCCAGTACTTC | CASRRRKTSGEETQYF
. | . | TRBJ1-3 | TRBV3-1/TRBV3-2 | TGTGCCAGCAGCCCCCCCCAAGAGGCCAGTACCATATATTTT | CASSPPQEASTIYF
. | . | TRBJ1-2 | TRBV9 | TGTGCCAGCAGGAGAGACAGCTATGGCTACACCTTC | CASRRDSYGYTF
. | . | TRBJ1-2 | TRBV10-3 | TGTGCCATCAGTGAGTTCAAGGAGTACGGCTACACCTTC | CAISEFKEYGYTF
. | TRBD1 | TRBJ1-5 | TRBV18 | TGTGCCAGCTCTCTCTCCTTAGACAGGGGAGGGCAGCCCCAGCATTTT | CASSLSLDRGGQPQHF
. | TRBD1 | TRBJ1-5 | TRBV18 | TGTGCCAGCTCACCCGGACAGGGCAATCAGCCCCAGCATTTT | CASSPGQGNQPQHF
. | TRBD1 | TRBJ1-2 | TRBV9 | TGTGCCAGCAGCGTAGGGACAGGGGGCTTCTCGCGGTGGGACTTC | CASSVGTGGFSRWDF
. | TRBD1 | TRBJ1-3 | TRBV7-2 | TGTGCCAGCAGCTACTCACAGGGGGCGAGCTCTGGAAACACCATATATTTT | CASSYSQGASSGNTIYF
. | TRBD2 | TRBJ2-7 | TRBV2 | TGTGCCAGCAGCCCCACCCTAGCGGGGGGGACCTACGAGCAGTACTTC | CASSPTLAGGTYEQYF
. | . | TRBJ2-3 | TRBV10-3 | TGTGCCATCAGTGATAGGGGGACCCAAACAGATACGCAGTATTTT | CAISDRGTQTDTQYF
. | TRBD2 | TRBJ2-5 | TRBV3-1/TRBV3-2 | TGTGCCAGCAGCCGACTAGCGGGGGGGCCTTTAGAGACCCAGTACTTC | CASSRLAGGPLETQYF
. | TRBD1 | TRBJ1-1 | TRBV7-3 | TGTGCCAGCAGCTTCAGGGGCCCCAACAGGGGGCCTAACACTGAAGCTTTCTTT | CASSFRGPNRGPNTEAFF
. | TRBD2 | TRBJ2-3 | TRBV6-2/TRBV6-3 | TGTGCCAGCAGTTACTTCGGGACTAGCGAATATACAGATACGCAGTATTTT | CASSYFGTSEYTDTQYF
. | TRBD1 | TRBJ2-1 | TRBV6-6 | TGTGCCAGCAGTTACCGGACAGGGGGTACCAATGAGCAGTTCTTC | CASSYRTGGTNEQFF
once | . | TRBJ2-7 | TRBV6-6 | TGTGCCAGCACGCCAAGGGGACTCTCCTACGAGCAGTACTTC | CASTPRGLSYEQYF
. | . | TRBJ1-1 | TRBV10-3 | TGTGCCATCAGTGAGGGGGGGGAAGCTTTCTTT | CAISEGGEAFF
. | TRBD2 | TRBJ2-1 | TRBV5-6 | TGTGCCAGCAGCCAAGGACTAGCGGGGCCTAATCAAAAGCAGTTCTTC | CASSQGLAGPNQKQFF